Shown below are 7 T cell receptor beta chains from a single sample sequenced in a study of blood T cell repertoires in COVID-19. Clones were sequenced by immunoSEQ multiplex PCR, and TCRdb holds only the in-frame ones, with some missing. The table has 120,000 or so clones, approximately 74% seen once. The sample taken for sequencing was peripheral blood. Receptors originate from a man aged 60 to 69 with acute or convalescent COVID-19.

The chain recombines TRBV5-1 with TRBJ2-7; possible D gene TRBD2, 6 bases. The CDR3 is 14 residues long. CDR1 SGHRS and CDR2 YFSETQ come from the germline V gene. V lost 4 bases, J lost 1 base, and 12 bases lay in between. CDR3 residues: CASSIMGRSYEQYF. Written as DNA, the CDR3 is TGCGCCAGCAGCATCATGGGGAGGTCCTACGAGCAGTACTTC.

The chain combines TRBV24-1 with TRBJ1-2; TRBD1 aligns across 7 bases. CDR3 length equals 14 residues. The V segment lost 4 bases and the J segment 2 bases; nucleotides outside the gene matches: 3. CDR1 KGHDR and CDR2 SFDVKD come from the germline V gene. CDR3 protein: CATSDRGQNYGYTF. In nucleotides, the CDR3 is TGTGCCACCAGTGACCGGGGACAGAACTATGGCTACACCTTC.

V and J are TRBV6-5 and TRBJ2-3; tentatively, D is TRBD1 (5 bases). CDR1 MNHEY and CDR2 SVGAGI come from the germline V gene. V lost 9 bases, J lost 0 bases, and 13 bases lay in between. CDR3 length: 14 amino acids. CDR3 sequence: CASRQGLSTDTQYF. The CDR3 nucleotides are TGTGCCAGTCGCCAGGGCCTTAGCACAGATACGCAGTATTTT.

V usage is TRBV19 and J usage is TRBJ2-6, with TRBD2 as a possible D gene (7 bases). Germline V gene lookup returns CDR1 LNHDA and CDR2 SQIVND (reference sequence). The CDR3 sequence is 20 residues long. With 7 bases removed from V and 2 bases from J, the gap between germline ends came to 27 bases. The DNA of the CDR3 is TGTGCCAGTACCTTGAGGGGACAAGCAGGGAGGGCCGCTGGGGCCAACGTCCTGACTTTC. Protein: CASTLRGQAGRAAGANVLTF.

For the CDR3, the DNA is TGTGCCAGCAGCTTAGAAAGCGGGGCAGCTGGCGCTTTCTTT. It codes for CASSLESGAAGAFF. The J gene is TRBJ1-1, the V gene TRBV7-2, with D maybe TRBD1 (5 bases). The CDR3 has 14 residues. The germline V gene has CDR1 SGHTA and CDR2 FQGNSA. V was cut by 1 base and J by 11 bases, with 17 bases left in between. Variable domain in full (rest from reference TRBV7-2 and TRBJ1-1): GAGVSQSPSNKVTEKGKDVELRCDPISGHTALYWYRQSLGQGLEFLIYFQGNSAPDKSGLPSDRFSAERTGGSVSTLTIQRTQQEDSAVYLCASSLESGAAGAFFGQGTRLTVV.

The rearrangement links TRBV14 to TRBJ2-7; no reliable D call. The CDR3 contains 15 residues. CDR1 SGHDN and CDR2 FVKESK come from the germline V gene. The V end lost 3 bases, the J end lost 2 bases, and 14 bases lay between the germline ends. For the CDR3, the DNA is TGTGCCAGCAGCCAGACAACTTCTCTTACCTACGAGCAGTACTTC. This translates into CASSQTTSLTYEQYF.

This clone was found a few times. The CDR3 sequence is CASSSGPRGIYEQYF. Here the CDR3 DNA reads TGTGCCAGTAGTTCCGGGCCCCGCGGGATCTACGAGCAGTACTTC. The rearrangement uses TRBV19 and TRBJ2-7, with D possibly TRBD2 on 6 matching bases. Germline V gives CDR1 LNHDA, CDR2 SQIVND (reference sequence). V was shortened by 5 bases and J by 3 bases, with 17 bases between the two germline ends. The CDR3 is 15 amino acids.